This T cell receptor beta chain comes out of a study of blood T cells in healthy people across ages. Study observations and caveats: Greater diversity and more naive CD4+ cells were seen in long-lived donors than in aged donors.

Ranging in age from about 6 to 95, the donors were healthy Caucasian individuals from Russia. CDR1 and CDR2 from the germline V gene are SGHTA and FQGNSA. The CDR3 sequence is 13 residues long. Trimming took 2 bases from V and 2 from J, leaving 3 bases between them. This clonotype turned up a few times. Its cognate antigen is unknown. Using a J-beta primer mix together with a sample-barcoded 5' primer, a second PCR was run for about 6 to 12 cycles. Every sample gave at least 2.5 million paired-end reads containing CDR3. Each CDR3 protein is one row after TCRdb ran MiXCR on the 5' RACE reads. The table records 700,000 or so distinct CDR3 sequences, around two fifths of them present only once.

Input material: blood. The V call is TRBV7-2, the J call TRBJ2-2; D is unresolved. The origin of this receptor is an older man in good health. The CDR3 DNA reads as TGTGCCAGCAGCTTAAAAAACACCGGGGAGCTGTTTTTT. Amino acid sequence: CASSLKNTGELFF.